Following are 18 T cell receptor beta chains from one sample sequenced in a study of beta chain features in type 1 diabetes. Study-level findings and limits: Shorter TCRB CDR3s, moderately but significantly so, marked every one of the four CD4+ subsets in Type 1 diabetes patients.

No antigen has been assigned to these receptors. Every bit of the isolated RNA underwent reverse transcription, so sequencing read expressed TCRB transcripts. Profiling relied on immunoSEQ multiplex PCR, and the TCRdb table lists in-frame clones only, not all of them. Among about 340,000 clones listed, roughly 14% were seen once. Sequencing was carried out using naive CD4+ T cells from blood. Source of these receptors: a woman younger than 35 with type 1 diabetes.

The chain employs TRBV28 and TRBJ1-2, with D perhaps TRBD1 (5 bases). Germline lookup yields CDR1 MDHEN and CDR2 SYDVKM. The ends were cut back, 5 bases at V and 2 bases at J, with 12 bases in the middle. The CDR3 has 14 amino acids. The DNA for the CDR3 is TGTGCCAGCAGTATAGAGACAGCCAACTATGGCTACACCTTC. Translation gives CASSIETANYGYTF.

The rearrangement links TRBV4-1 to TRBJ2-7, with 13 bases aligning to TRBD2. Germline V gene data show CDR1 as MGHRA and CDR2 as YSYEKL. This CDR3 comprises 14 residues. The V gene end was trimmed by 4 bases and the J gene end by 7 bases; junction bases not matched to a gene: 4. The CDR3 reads CASSRTGLAGEQYV. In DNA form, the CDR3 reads TGCGCCAGCAGCCGGACGGGACTAGCGGGGGAGCAGTACGTC.

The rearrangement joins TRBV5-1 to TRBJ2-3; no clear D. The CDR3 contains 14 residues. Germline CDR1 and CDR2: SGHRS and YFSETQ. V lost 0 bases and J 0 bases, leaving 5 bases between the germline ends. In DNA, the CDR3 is TGCGCCAGCAGCTTGGGGGCTAGCACAGATACGCAGTATTTT. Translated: CASSLGASTDTQYF.

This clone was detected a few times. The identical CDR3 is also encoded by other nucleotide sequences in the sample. The CDR3 region is CASSVDLAKNIQYF. The CDR3 nucleotides are TGTGCCAGCAGCGTAGACTTAGCCAAAAACATTCAGTACTTC. V is TRBV9 and J is TRBJ2-4; no reliable D call. CDR3 size: 14 residues. Trimming stripped 0 bases from V and 0 bases from J, with 4 bases between. Germline CDR1 is SGDLS and CDR2 is YYNGEE.

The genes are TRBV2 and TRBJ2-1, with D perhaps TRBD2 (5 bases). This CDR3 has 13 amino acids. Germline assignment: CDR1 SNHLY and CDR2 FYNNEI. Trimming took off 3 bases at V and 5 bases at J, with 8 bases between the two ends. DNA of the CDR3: TGTGCCAGCAGTGACGGGGTTCACAATGAGCAGTTCTTC. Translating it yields CASSDGVHNEQFF.

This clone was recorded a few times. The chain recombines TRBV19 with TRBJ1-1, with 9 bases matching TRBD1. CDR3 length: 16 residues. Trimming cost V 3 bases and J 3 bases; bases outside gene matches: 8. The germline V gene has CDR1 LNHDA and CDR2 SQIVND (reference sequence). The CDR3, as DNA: TGTGCCAGTAGTATCCAAAGCGGGACAGGGTACACTGAAGCTTTCTTT. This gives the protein CASSIQSGTGYTEAFF. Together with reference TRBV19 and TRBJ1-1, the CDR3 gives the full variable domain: DGGITQSPKYLFRKEGQNVTLSCEQNLNHDAMYWYRQDPGQGLRLIYYSQIVNDFQKGDIAEGYSVSREKKESFPLTVTSAQKNPTAFYLCASSIQSGTGYTEAFFGQGTRLTVV.

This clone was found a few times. CDR3 protein: CSVGAGASYEQYF. Written as DNA, the CDR3 is TGCAGCGTTGGGGCAGGGGCTTCCTACGAGCAGTACTTC. The chain has TRBV29-1 and TRBJ2-7; possibly TRBD1 for D (6 bases). The germline V gene encodes CDR1 SQVTM and CDR2 ANQGSEA. Deletions cut 4 bases from V and 1 base from J, with 11 bases between. CDR3 length: 13 amino acids.

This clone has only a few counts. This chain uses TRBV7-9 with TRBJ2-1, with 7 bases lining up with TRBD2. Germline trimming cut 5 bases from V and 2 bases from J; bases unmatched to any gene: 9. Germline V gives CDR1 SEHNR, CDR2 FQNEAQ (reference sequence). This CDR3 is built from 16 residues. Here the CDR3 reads CASSLTGTTTYNEQFF. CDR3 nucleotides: TGTGCCAGCAGCCTAACCGGGACTACGACCTACAATGAGCAGTTCTTC.

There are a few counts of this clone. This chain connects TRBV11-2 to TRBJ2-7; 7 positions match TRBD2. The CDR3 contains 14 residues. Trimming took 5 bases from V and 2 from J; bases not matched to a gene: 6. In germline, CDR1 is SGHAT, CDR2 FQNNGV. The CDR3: CASSTVLAPYEQYF. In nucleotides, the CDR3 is TGTGCCAGCAGCACCGTACTAGCGCCCTACGAGCAGTACTTC.

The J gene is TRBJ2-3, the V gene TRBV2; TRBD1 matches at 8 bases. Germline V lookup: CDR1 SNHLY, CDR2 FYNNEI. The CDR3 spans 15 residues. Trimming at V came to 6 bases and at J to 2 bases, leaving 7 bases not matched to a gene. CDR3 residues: CASSGQGVPTDTQYF. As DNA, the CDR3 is TGTGCCAGCAGCGGACAGGGAGTACCCACAGATACGCAGTATTTT.

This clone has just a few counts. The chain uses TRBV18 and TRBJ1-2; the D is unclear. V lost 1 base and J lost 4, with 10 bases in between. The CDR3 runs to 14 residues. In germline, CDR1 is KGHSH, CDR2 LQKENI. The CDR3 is CASSPREEFYGYTF. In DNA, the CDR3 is TGTGCCAGCTCACCACGGGAGGAATTCTATGGCTACACCTTC. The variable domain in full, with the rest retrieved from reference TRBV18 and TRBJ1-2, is NAGVMQNPRHLVRRRGQEARLRCSPMKGHSHVYWYRQLPEEGLKFMVYLQKENIIDESGMPKERFSAEFPKEGPSILRIQQVVRGDSAAYFCASSPREEFYGYTFGSGTRLTVV.

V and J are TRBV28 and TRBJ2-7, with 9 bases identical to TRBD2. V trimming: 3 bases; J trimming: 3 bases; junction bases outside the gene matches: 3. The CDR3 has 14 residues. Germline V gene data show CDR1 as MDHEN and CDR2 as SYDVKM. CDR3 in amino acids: CASSFSGSRYEQYF. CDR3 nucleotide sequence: TGTGCCAGCAGTTTTAGCGGGAGCCGCTACGAGCAGTACTTC.

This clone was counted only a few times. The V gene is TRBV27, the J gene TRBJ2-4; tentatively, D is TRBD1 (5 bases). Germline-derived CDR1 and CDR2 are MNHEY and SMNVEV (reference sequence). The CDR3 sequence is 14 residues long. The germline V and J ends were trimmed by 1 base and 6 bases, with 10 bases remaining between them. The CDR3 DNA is TGTGCCAGCAGTTTATATGGGGCCCCAAACATTCAGTACTTC. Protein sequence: CASSLYGAPNIQYF.

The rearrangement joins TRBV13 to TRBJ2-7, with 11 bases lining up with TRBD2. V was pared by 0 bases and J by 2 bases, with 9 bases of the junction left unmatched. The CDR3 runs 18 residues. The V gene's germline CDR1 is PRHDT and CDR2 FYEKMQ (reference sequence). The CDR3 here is CASSLGFSLAGGTYEQYF. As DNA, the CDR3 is TGTGCCAGCAGCTTAGGGTTCAGCCTAGCGGGAGGAACCTACGAGCAGTACTTC.

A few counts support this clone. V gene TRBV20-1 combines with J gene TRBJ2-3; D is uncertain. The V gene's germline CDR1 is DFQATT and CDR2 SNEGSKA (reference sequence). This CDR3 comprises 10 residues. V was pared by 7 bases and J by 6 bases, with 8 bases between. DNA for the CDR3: TGCAGTGTCCCTCGGGATACGCAGTATTTT. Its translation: CSVPRDTQYF.

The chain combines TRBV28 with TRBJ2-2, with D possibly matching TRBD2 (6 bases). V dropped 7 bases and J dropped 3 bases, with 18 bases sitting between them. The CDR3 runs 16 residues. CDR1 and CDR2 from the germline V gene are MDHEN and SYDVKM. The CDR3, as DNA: TGTGCCAGCACCCTGGGAGGCGCTCCGGACACCGGGGAGCTGTTTTTT. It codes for CASTLGGAPDTGELFF.

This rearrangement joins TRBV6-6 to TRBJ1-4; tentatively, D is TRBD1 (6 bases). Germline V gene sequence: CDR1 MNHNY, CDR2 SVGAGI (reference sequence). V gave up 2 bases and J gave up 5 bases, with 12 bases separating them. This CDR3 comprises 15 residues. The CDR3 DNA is TGTGCCAGCAGTTACGGGGACACCAGAAATGAAAAACTGTTTTTT. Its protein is CASSYGDTRNEKLFF.

In DNA, the CDR3 is TGCGCCAGCAGCATTGACAGCGCCAAAAACATTCAGTACTTC. Protein sequence: CASSIDSAKNIQYF. The rearrangement links TRBV5-1 to TRBJ2-4, with D possibly matching TRBD1 (5 bases). CDR3 size: 14 residues. In germline, CDR1 is SGHRS, CDR2 YFSETQ. The germline V and J ends were trimmed by 4 bases and 1 base, with 9 bases remaining between them.